This T cell receptor beta chain was recovered during a study of OX40 agonist ivuxolimab in advanced cancers. Sequencing used immunoSEQ multiplex PCR; TCRdb keeps in-frame clones, though not all of them. The sample includes roughly 80,000 clones, around 86% of them seen just once. Trimming removed 0 bases from V and 2 bases from J, with 16 bases in between. The CDR3 consists of 17 residues. CDR1 and CDR2 (germline): MGHRA, YSYEKL. This sequence originates from an adult with an advanced solid tumor such as melanoma, head and neck, liver or kidney cancer. The rearrangement joins TRBV4-1 to TRBJ1-2; no firm D call. The source material was CD4+ or CD8+ T cells sorted from blood, sampled in a trial of the OX40 agonist ivuxolimab. The CDR3 is CASSQDKATQLNYGYTF. In DNA form, the CDR3 reads TGCGCCAGCAGCCAAGATAAGGCTACTCAGCTCAACTATGGCTACACCTTC.